This TCR beta chain stems from a study of blood T cell repertoires in COVID-19. The wider study: The United States, Italy and Spain provided the acute and convalescent COVID-19 samples. T cells, B-cell-depleted T cells, or PBMCs provided the cDNA or gDNA that served as material.

This clone was observed a single time. Relative to the germline gene, one junction end is altered; a read error may explain this. Measured with immunoSEQ multiplex PCR; TCRdb has only the in-frame clones, and not every one. This sample has 200,000 to 250,000 clones; about 87% occur once, and the top ten carry more than 3%. Exposed volunteers were people who met a COVID-19 case within 2 weeks before study entry. The CDR3 totals 11 residues. Germline CDR1 is SQVTM and CDR2 is ANQGSEA. The sample comprised PBMCs or T cells enriched from blood (not recorded which). This chain joins TRBV29-1 and TRBJ1-2; unclear D gene. The source of this sequence is a woman between 25 and 40 years old who had been exposed to COVID-19. The CDR3 region has the DNA TGCAGCGTTCAAGACACTTATGGCTACACCTTC. Residues: CSVQDTYGYTF.